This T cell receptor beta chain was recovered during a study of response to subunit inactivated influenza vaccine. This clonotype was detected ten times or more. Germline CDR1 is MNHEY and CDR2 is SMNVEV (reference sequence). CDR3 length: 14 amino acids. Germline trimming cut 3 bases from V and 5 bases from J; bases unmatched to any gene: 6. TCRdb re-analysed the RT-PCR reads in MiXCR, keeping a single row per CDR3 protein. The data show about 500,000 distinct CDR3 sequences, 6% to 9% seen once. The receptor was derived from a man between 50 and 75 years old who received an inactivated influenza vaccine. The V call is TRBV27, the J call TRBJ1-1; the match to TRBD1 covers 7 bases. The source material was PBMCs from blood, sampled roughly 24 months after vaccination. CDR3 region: CASSFTGVGTEAFF. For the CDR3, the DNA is TGTGCCAGCAGTTTCACAGGGGTGGGGACTGAAGCTTTCTTT.